This T cell receptor (beta chain) emerged from a study of cytomegalovirus exposure and HLA in healthy donors. Across the study: A data release that came early held roughly 85 million unique TCRs from HLA-typed donors.

This clone was observed a handful of times. Antigen unknown. General study results and limits: Only CMV serostatus was available as immune exposure information. Analysis performed later showed TCR beta chains linked to HLA being more clonally expanded than equally common others.

CDR1 is GTSNPN and CDR2 is SVGIG in the germline V gene (reference sequence). V was cut by 0 bases and J by 3 bases, with 29 bases left in between. The CDR3 runs to 20 residues. A multiplex PCR was run with 60 Vbeta primers and 13 Jbeta primers. Data came from immunoSEQ multiplex PCR; TCRdb stores just in-frame clones and leaves some out. The profile shows some 270,000 clones, 80% of them singletons. This TCR was sampled from a girl aged 2-10 years in good health and CMV-seronegative. Source material: PBMCs. The rearrangement links TRBV30 to TRBJ1-2; perhaps TRBD1 as D (6 bases). In DNA, the CDR3 is TGTGCCTGGAGTGTACGAGGCGGACAGACCTACATCTATAAATACTATGGCTACACCTTC. Translation: CAWSVRGGQTYIYKYYGYTF.